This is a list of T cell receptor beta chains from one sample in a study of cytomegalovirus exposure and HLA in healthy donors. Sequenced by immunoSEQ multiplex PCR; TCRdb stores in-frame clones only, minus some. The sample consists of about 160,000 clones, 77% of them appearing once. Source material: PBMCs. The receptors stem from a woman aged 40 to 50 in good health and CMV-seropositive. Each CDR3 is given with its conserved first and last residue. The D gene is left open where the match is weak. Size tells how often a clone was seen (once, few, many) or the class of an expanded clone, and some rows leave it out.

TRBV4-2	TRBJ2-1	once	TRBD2	TGTGCCAGCAGCTCCCTAGCGGGAGCGAACAATGAGCAGTTCTTC	CASSSLAGANNEQFF
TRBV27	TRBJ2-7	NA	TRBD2	TGTGCCAGCAGTTTCGGGAGCGGGGGAATGTACTTC	CASSFGSGGMYF
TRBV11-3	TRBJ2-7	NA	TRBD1	TGTGCCAGCAGCCCCGGACAGGTTCTCTACGAGCAGTACTTC	CASSPGQVLYEQYF
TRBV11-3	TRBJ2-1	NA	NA	TGTGCCAGCAGCTCGGCTGACTTTTCCTACAATGAGCAGTTCTTC	CASSSADFSYNEQFF
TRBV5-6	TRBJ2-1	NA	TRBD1	TGTGCCAGCAGCTTGGTTGGGACAGGGGACTACAATGAGCAGTTCTTC	CASSLVGTGDYNEQFF
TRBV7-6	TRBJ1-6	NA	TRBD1	TGTGCCAGCAGCCCGGGACAGGGGAACTCCTCACCCCTCCACTTT	CASSPGQGNSSPLHF
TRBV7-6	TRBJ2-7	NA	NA	TGTGCCAGCAGCTTAAGTCAGTCCTACGAGCAGTACTTC	CASSLSQSYEQYF
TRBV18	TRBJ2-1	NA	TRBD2	TGTGCCAGCTCACCCTTAAGCGGGGGGGCCTACAATGAGCAGTTCTTC	CASSPLSGGAYNEQFF
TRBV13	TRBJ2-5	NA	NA	TGTGCCAGCAGCTTAGGAGGGGGGGCCGGCGAGACCCAGTACTTC	CASSLGGGAGETQYF
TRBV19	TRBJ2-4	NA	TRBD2	TGTGCCAGTAGTATACCGGGGGGCAAAAACATTCAGTACTTC	CASSIPGGKNIQYF
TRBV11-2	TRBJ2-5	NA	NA	TGTGCCAGCAGCTTAGGGCTAGGCAACCAAGAGACCCAGTACTTC	CASSLGLGNQETQYF
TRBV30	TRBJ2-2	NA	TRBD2	TGTGCCTGGAGTTTCGGACTAGCGGGAACCGGGGAGCTGTTTTTT	CAWSFGLAGTGELFF
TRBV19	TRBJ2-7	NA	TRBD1	TGTGCCAGTAGTCCAAAAAGGGGGCCAGCCGAGCAGTACTTC	CASSPKRGPAEQYF
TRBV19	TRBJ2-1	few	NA	TGTGCCAGTAGTAGGCGGACGCCGAGCGGGTCCTACAATGAGCAGTTCTTC	CASSRRTPSGSYNEQFF
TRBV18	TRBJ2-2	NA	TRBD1	TGTGCCAGCTCGCCTTCGACAGGGGGAAACACCGGGGAGCTGTTTTTT	CASSPSTGGNTGELFF
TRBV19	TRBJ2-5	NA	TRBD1	TGTGCCAGTAGTGAGGGGGCCGGAGAGACCCAGTACTTC	CASSEGAGETQYF
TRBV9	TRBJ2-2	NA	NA	TGTGCCAGCAGTTCCGGGACACCGACCGGGGAGCTGTTTTTT	CASSSGTPTGELFF
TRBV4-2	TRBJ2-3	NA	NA	TGTGCCAGCAGCCAAGTGGCTGATGGCACAGATACGCAGTATTTT	CASSQVADGTDTQYF
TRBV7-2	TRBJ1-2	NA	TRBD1	TGTGCCAGCAGCTTAGAAGGGACAGGGCTTACGGGCTACACCTTC	CASSLEGTGLTGYTF
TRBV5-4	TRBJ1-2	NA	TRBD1	TGTGCCAGCAGCTTGGTAGGACAGGGGGAGGGCTACACCTTC	CASSLVGQGEGYTF
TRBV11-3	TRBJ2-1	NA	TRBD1	TGTGCCAGCAGCTCCGGGACAGGGTCGGGGAATGAGCAGTTCTTC	CASSSGTGSGNEQFF
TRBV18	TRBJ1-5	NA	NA	TGTGCCAGCTCAGGGGGGGGCGTCAATCAGCCCCAGCATTTT	CASSGGGVNQPQHF
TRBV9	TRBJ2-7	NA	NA	TGTGCCAGCAGCGTAGATCCAGGGGCGGGCTACGAGCAGTACTTC	CASSVDPGAGYEQYF
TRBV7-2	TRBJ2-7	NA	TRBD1	TGTGCCAGCAGCTTAGGACAGGGGGCTTACGAGCAGTACTTC	CASSLGQGAYEQYF
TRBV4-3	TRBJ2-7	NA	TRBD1	TGCGCCAGCAGCCAGGGACAGGCCTCCTACGAGCAGTACTTC	CASSQGQASYEQYF
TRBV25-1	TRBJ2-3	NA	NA	TGTGCCAGCAGTGAGGGTTATGGTAGTCGGGGCACAGATACGCAGTATTTT	CASSEGYGSRGTDTQYF
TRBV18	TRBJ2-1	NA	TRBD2	TGTGCCAGCTCGGCTAGCGGGGGCAATGAGCAGTTCTTC	CASSASGGNEQFF
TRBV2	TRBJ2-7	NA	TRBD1	TGTGCCAGCCGTTTAGACAGGGGAAACGAGCAGTACTTC	CASRLDRGNEQYF
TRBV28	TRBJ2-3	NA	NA	TGTGCCACACGACGGACTGTCACAGATACGCAGTATTTT	CATRRTVTDTQYF
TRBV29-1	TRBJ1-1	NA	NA	TGCAGCGTTGTTTTCATGAGGGAACACACTGAAGCTTTCTTT	CSVVFMREHTEAFF
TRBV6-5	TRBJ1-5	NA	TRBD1	TGTGCCAGCAGTTACGGACAGGGCAATCAGCCCCAGCATTTT	CASSYGQGNQPQHF
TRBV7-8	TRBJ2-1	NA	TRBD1	TGTGCCAGCAGCAACGACAGGGCGATCTACAATGAGCAGTTCTTC	CASSNDRAIYNEQFF
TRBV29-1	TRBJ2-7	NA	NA	TGCAGCGTCACAACCTTTTTAGGGATAAGGGGCTCCTACGAGCAGTACTTC	CSVTTFLGIRGSYEQYF
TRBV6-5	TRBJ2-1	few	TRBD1	TGTGCCAGCAGCGAACAGGGGAGCTCCTACAATGAGCAGTTCTTC	CASSEQGSSYNEQFF
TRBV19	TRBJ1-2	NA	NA	TGTGCCAGTAGTATGTCGGCCAGGGAAGCTGTTAACTATGGCTACACCTTC	CASSMSAREAVNYGYTF
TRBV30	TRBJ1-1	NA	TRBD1	TGTGCCTGGGACAGGGAGCACGGTGGGACTGAAGCTTTCTTT	CAWDREHGGTEAFF
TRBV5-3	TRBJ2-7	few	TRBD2	TGTGCCAGAAGCTTCGACCCCGGGACTAGCGGGACAGATGATCGGGAGCAGTACTTC	CARSFDPGTSGTDDREQYF
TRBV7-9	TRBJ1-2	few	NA	TGTGCCAGCAGCCGGATACCTGGGACTGTGGGCTACACCTTC	CASSRIPGTVGYTF
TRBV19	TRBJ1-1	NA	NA	TGTGCCAGTAGTCTGGGGGGGCGGTACACTGAAGCTTTCTTT	CASSLGGRYTEAFF
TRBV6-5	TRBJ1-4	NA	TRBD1	TGTGCCAGCAGTACAACAGGGGGCGAGAAAAAACTGTTTTTT	CASSTTGGEKKLFF
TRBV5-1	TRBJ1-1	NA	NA	TGCGCCAGCAGCTTGGCCTCTATAGGGAAGGGGACTGAAGCTTTCTTT	CASSLASIGKGTEAFF
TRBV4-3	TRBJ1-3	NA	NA	TGCGCCAGCAGGCTTACCGACACAAACTCTGGAAACACCATATATTTT	CASRLTDTNSGNTIYF
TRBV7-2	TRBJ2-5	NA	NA	TGTGCCAGCAGCTTAGCGAGCCAAGAGACCCAGTACTTC	CASSLASQETQYF
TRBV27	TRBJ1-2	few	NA	TGTGCCAGCAGTTTAGCCCAGGACAGCCATCGACCGCATGGCTACACCTTC	CASSLAQDSHRPHGYTF